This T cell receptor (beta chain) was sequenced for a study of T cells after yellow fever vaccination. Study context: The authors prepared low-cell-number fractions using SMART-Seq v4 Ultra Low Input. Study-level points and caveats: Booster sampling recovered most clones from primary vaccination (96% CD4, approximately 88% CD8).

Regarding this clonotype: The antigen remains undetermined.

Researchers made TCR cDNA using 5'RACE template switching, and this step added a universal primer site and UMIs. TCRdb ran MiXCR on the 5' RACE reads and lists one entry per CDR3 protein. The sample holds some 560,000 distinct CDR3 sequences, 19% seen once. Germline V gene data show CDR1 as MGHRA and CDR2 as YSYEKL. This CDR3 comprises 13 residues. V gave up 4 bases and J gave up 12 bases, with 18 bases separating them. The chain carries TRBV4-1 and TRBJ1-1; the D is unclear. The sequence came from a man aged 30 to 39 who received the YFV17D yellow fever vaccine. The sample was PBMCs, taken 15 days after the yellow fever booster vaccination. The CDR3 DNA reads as TGCGCCAGCAGCCCGGGAGGGAGAACACCCCCTTTCTTT. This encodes CASSPGGRTPPFF.